Given below is one TCR beta chain in context. The sample is drawn from a study of Graves' ophthalmopathy and Graves' hyperthyroidism. Overall study context: Peripheral blood collection took place at initial diagnosis, before any treatment.

The TCR beta CDR3 regions underwent amplification from RNA transcripts. Scientists carried out first-round RT-PCR using HTBI primers and then a second-round multiplex PCR. Each CDR3 protein is one row after TCRdb ran MiXCR on the multiplex PCR reads. In the table there are hundreds of thousands of distinct CDR3 sequences, around 42% of which are singletons. CDR1 and CDR2 from the germline V gene are LGHDT and YNNKEL (reference sequence). J lost 0 bases, V lost 3 bases, and 8 bases had no gene match. CDR3 length equals 16 residues. The V and J genes are TRBV3-1 and TRBJ2-7, with 7 bases that match TRBD1. The sample was peripheral blood. The clonotype was recovered from an adult man with Graves' ophthalmopathy. The CDR3 region is CASSQSTGLSSYEQYF. The CDR3 DNA reads as TGTGCCAGCAGCCAGTCGACAGGGTTGAGCTCCTACGAGCAGTACTTC.